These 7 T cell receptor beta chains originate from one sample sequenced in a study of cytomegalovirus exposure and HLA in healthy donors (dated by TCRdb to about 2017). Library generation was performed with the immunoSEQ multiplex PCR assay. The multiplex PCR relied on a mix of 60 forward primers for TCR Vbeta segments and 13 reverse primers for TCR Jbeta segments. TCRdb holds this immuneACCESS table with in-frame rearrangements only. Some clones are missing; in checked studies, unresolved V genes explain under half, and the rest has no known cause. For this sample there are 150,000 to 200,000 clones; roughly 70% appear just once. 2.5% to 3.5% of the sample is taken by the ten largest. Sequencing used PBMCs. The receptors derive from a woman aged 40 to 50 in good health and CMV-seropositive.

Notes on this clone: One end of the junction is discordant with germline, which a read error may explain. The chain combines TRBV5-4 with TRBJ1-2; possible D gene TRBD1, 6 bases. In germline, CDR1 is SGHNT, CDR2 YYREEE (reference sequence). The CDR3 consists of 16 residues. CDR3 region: CASSSRGGTHRYGYPF. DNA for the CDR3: TGTGCCAGCAGCTCGAGGGGGGGGACCCATCGCTATGGCTACCCCTTC.

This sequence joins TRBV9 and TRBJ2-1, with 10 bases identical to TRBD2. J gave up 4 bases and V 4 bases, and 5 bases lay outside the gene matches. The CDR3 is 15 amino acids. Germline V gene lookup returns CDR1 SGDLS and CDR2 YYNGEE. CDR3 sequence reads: CASSSGTSVYNEQFF. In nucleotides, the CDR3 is TGTGCCAGCAGCTCCGGGACTAGCGTTTACAATGAGCAGTTCTTC.

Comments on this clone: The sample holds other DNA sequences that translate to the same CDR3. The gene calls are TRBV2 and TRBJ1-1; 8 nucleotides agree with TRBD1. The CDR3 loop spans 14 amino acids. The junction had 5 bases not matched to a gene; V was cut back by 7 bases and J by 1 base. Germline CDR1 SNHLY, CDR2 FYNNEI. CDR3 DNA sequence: TGTGCCAGCACGCGAGGGACAGGGAACACTGAAGCTTTCTTT. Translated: CASTRGTGNTEAFF.

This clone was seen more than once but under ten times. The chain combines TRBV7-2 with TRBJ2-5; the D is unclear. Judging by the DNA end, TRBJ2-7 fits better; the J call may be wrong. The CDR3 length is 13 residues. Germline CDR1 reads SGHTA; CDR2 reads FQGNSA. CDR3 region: CASSSRNYYEQYF. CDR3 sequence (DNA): TGTGCCAGCAGCTCGCGGAACTACTACGAGCAGTACTTC.

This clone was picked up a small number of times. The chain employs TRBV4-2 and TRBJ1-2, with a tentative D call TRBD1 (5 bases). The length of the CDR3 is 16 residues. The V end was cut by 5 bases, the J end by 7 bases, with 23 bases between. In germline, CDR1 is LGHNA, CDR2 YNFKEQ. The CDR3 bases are TGTGCCAGCAGCAAGAAAAGCGCGGGGGAACACGGTGGCTACACCTTC. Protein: CASSKKSAGEHGGYTF.

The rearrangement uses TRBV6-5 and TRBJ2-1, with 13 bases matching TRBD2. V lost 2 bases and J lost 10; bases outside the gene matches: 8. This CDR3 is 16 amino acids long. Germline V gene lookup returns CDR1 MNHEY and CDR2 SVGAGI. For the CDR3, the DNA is TGTGCCAGCAGTTACCCGGGACTAGCGGGACGATTGGAGCAGTTCTTC. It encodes CASSYPGLAGRLEQFF.

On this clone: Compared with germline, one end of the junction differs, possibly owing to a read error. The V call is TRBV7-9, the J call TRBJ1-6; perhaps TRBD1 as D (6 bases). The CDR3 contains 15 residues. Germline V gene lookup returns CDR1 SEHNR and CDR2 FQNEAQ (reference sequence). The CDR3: CASSLLGTQNSPLNF. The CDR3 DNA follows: TGTGCCAGCAGCTTATTGGGGACACAAAATTCACCCCTCAACTTT. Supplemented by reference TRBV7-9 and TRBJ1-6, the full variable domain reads DTGVSQNPRHKITKRGQNVTFRCDPISEHNRLYWYRQTLGQGPEFLTYFQNEAQLEKSRLLSDRFSAERPKGSFSTLEIQRTEQGDSAMYLCASSLLGTQNSPLNFGNGTRLTVT.